The text below deals with one TCR beta chain. As yet, its antigen is unknown. Conversion of TCR transcripts into cDNA relied on 5'RACE template switching, which added a universal primer site and UMIs. In TCRdb, the 5' RACE reads were re-called with MiXCR into one record per CDR3 protein. This repertoire shows approximately 260,000 distinct CDR3 sequences, 5.2% found once; its top ten account for around 3.5%. These data originate in a study of T cells after yellow fever vaccination. Study background: It was SMART-Seq v4 Ultra Low Input that prepared the fractions with low cell numbers.

Study-level points and caveats: Shared CD4/CD8 clonotypes were a small share, likely from convergent recombination. Most clones from primary vaccination were detected again post-booster (just under 97% CD4, 88% CD8).

The germline CDR1 and CDR2 sequences are SGHRS and YFSETQ. Trimming left V 0 bases short and J 8 bases short, with 8 bases between. The CDR3 sequence is 13 residues long. The rearrangement uses TRBV5-1 and TRBJ1-4; no firm D call. This TCR was recovered from a man aged 18 to 29 who received the YFV17D yellow fever vaccine. The specimen comprised CD4+ T cells sorted from PBMCs, sampled on the day of the yellow fever booster vaccination. This chain's CDR3 is CASSLGSREKLFF. The CDR3 nucleotides read TGCGCCAGCAGCTTGGGAAGTAGAGAAAAACTGTTTTTT.